In its sample, the clone carrying this T cell receptor (beta chain) was seen many times. Amplified TCR beta CDR3 regions came from RNA transcripts. In the first-round RT-PCR of the TCR CDR3, the HTBI primer set was used. TCRdb processed the multiplex PCR reads anew with MiXCR; each CDR3 protein has one entry. The data contain about 130,000 distinct CDR3 sequences, approximately 20% of them singletons. Germline CDR1 and CDR2: SNHLY and FYNNEI. V lost 4 bases, J lost 3 bases, and 13 bases lay in between. The CDR3 contains 15 residues. This sample is part of a study of T cells in Graves' hyperthyroidism and ophthalmopathy. Disease duration under 2 months; hyperthyroidism patients were aged 18 to 65.

The chain combines TRBV2 with TRBJ1-5, with a tentative D call TRBD1 (6 bases). The sequenced sample was blood. This TCR derives from a woman in her forties or fifties with Graves' hyperthyroidism that later progressed to Graves' ophthalmopathy. In DNA, the CDR3 is TGTGCCAGCAGTGGCGACGGGGGGCCCAATCAGCCCCAGCATTTT. It yields the protein CASSGDGGPNQPQHF.